The clone carrying this T cell receptor beta chain has a count of ten or more. Its antigen is as yet unknown. TCRdb fed the reads into MiXCR, producing one record per CDR3 protein. The sample contains about 920,000 distinct CDR3 sequences, more than 25% of which appear only once. The germline V gene encodes CDR1 MGHRA and CDR2 YSYEKL. V was pared by 5 bases and J by 0 bases, with 11 bases between. This CDR3 is 15 amino acids long. These data are taken from a study of T cell repertoires in cytomegalovirus infection. As for the study in general: From public TCR beta signatures came an indication of both CMV infection and matching HLA type.

J is TRBJ1-5 and V is TRBV4-1; no definite D call. This clonotype was obtained from a human donor in good health (CMV status not recorded). Some clones in this sample may be carry-over from other donors' samples. The sample here was cultured CD8+ T cells from PBMCs, taken from culture after CMV antigen stimulation. The CDR3, as DNA: TGCGCCAGCAGCGATGGCGACTATAGCAATCAGCCCCAGCATTTT. It is translated as CASSDGDYSNQPQHF.